The 30 T cell receptor beta chains given below trace back to one sample, sequenced in a study of blood T cells in healthy people across ages. Together with a sample-barcoded 5' primer, a J-beta primer mix was included in a second PCR lasting about 7 to 12 cycles. TCRdb reprocessed the 5' RACE reads via MiXCR and lists one record per CDR3 protein. The table records about 670,000 distinct CDR3 sequences, less than 45% of them present only once. Material for sequencing was blood. These receptors all stem from a man older than 75 in good health.

This clonotype was recorded a few times. The chain employs TRBV10-3 and TRBJ1-1; the match to TRBD1 covers 9 bases. Germline lookup yields CDR1 ENHRY and CDR2 SYGVKD. V lost 4 bases and J lost 11; bases outside the gene matches: 14. The length of the CDR3 is 15 residues. CDR3 in amino acids: CAISGTGTGTRDAFF. The DNA for the CDR3 is TGTGCCATCAGTGGAACCGGGACAGGGACTCGAGACGCTTTCTTT.

This clonotype was detected only once. J is TRBJ2-1 and V is TRBV29-1; no firm D call. The CDR3 is made up of 12 amino acids. The V end lost 4 bases, the J end lost 5 bases, and 9 bases lay between the germline ends. Looked up from germline, CDR1 is SQVTM and CDR2 is ANQGSEA. For the CDR3, the DNA is TGCAGCGTTGCGTTTGGGAACAATGAGCAGTTCTTC. Protein sequence: CSVAFGNNEQFF.

The chain links TRBV6-4 to TRBJ2-3; D is perhaps TRBD2 (6 bases). Germline V gene data show CDR1 as MRHNA and CDR2 as SNTAGT. The CDR3 spans 11 residues. V dropped 10 bases and J dropped 6 bases, with 11 bases sitting between them. The CDR3 nucleotides read TGTGCCACGCGACTAGTTGATACGCAGTATTTT. Protein: CATRLVDTQYF.

The chain has TRBV7-9 and TRBJ1-2; 8 positions agree with TRBD1. The CDR3 has 13 residues. J gave up 8 bases and V 6 bases, and 8 bases lay outside the gene matches. Germline V gene lookup returns CDR1 SEHNR and CDR2 FQNEAQ (reference sequence). CDR3 residues: CASRLTGAGGYTF. The CDR3 DNA reads as TGTGCCAGCAGACTGACAGGGGCGGGGGGCTACACCTTC.

The chain uses TRBV5-1 and TRBJ2-1; D not certain. TRBJ2-7 explains the end of the DNA better; the J call may be wrong. CDR3 length: 16 amino acids. Germline CDR1 SGHRS, CDR2 YFSETQ. CDR3 sequence reads: CASSRWAQSSYNEQYF. DNA of the CDR3: TGCGCCAGCAGCCGATGGGCCCAGTCCTCCTACAATGAGCAGTACTTC.

In its sample, this clonotype was seen a few times. CDR3 region: CASSIRPTQETQYF. The DNA of the CDR3 is TGTGCCAGCAGTATACGACCAACCCAAGAGACCCAGTACTTC. The chain employs TRBV12-3 or TRBV12-4 and TRBJ2-5; D ambiguous. Trimming took off 5 bases at V and 1 base at J, with 11 bases between the two ends. This CDR3 is 14 amino acids long.

This clonotype has a handful of counts. The chain combines TRBV6-2 or TRBV6-3 with TRBJ2-3; 14 bases align to TRBD2. V was pared by 5 bases and J by 5 bases, with 6 bases of the junction left unmatched. CDR1 is MNHEY, CDR2 SVGEGT, per germline. The CDR3 has 16 residues. The CDR3 coding sequence is TGTGCCAGCAGTCACGGGACTAGCGGGAGTGTAGATACGCAGTATTTT. Translating gives CASSHGTSGSVDTQYF.

The chain links TRBV29-1 to TRBJ2-5; 12 nucleotides line up with TRBD2. The germline V gene encodes CDR1 SQVTM and CDR2 ANQGSEA. The J segment lost 5 bases and the V segment lost 4 bases, leaving 11 bases of the junction unmatched. The CDR3 totals 16 residues. As DNA, the CDR3 is TGCAGCGTTGTCGAGGCTAGCGGGGGGGCACGGGAGACCCAGTACTTC. It translates to CSVVEASGGARETQYF.

V is TRBV29-1 and J is TRBJ2-1; perhaps D is TRBD1 or TRBD2 (5 bases each). CDR1 is SQVTM and CDR2 is ANQGSEA in the germline V gene. This CDR3 is 12 amino acids long. The V and J ends lost 6 bases and 7 bases respectively, with 13 bases between them. The CDR3 spells CSVRDGLNEQFF. For the CDR3, the DNA is TGCAGCGTGAGGGACGGTTTGAATGAGCAGTTCTTC.

Regarding this clonotype: A much larger clone lies a single base off, so this may be a read error. The CDR3, as DNA: TGTGTCAGCAGGGGACAGCGCTCTGGGGCCAACGTCCTGACTTTC. This translates into CVSRGQRSGANVLTF. The J gene is TRBJ2-6, the V gene TRBV7-2, with 7 bases that match TRBD1. Germline assignment: CDR1 SGHTA and CDR2 FQGNSA. The CDR3 covers 15 residues. Drawing the rest from reference TRBV7-2 and TRBJ2-6, the complete variable domain is GAGVSQSPSNKVTEKGKDVELRCDPISGHTALYWYRQSLGQGLEFLIYFQGNSAPDKSGLPSDRFSAERTGGSVSTLTIQRTQQEDSAVYLCVSRGQRSGANVLTFGAGSRLTVL.

The rearrangement links TRBV6-1 to TRBJ2-3, with 7 bases identical to TRBD2. Germline assignment: CDR1 MNHNS and CDR2 SASEGT. V trimming: 7 bases; J trimming: 2 bases; junction bases outside the gene matches: 6. This CDR3 has 14 residues. CDR3 in amino acids: CASIGRELTDTQYF. CDR3 bases: TGTGCCAGCATAGGGCGGGAGCTCACAGATACGCAGTATTTT.

The chain employs TRBV4-3 and TRBJ1-5; a possible D gene is TRBD1 (5 bases). Germline V gene sequence: CDR1 LGHNA, CDR2 YSLEER. This CDR3 spans 16 amino acids. V shed 0 bases and J shed 4 bases, with 13 bases lying between them. The CDR3 here is CASSQELRGRNQPQHF. DNA of the CDR3: TGCGCCAGCAGCCAAGAGCTAAGGGGTCGGAATCAGCCCCAGCATTTT.

This clonotype has more than one count but fewer than ten. J is TRBJ2-5 and V is TRBV4-3; perhaps D is TRBD1 or TRBD2 (5 bases each). The V and J ends lost 3 bases and 4 bases respectively, with 15 bases between them. Germline V gene data show CDR1 as LGHNA and CDR2 as YSLEER. CDR3 length: 15 amino acids. Here the CDR3 reads CASSQGRVGRETQYF. CDR3 sequence (DNA): TGCGCCAGCAGCCAGGGTCGAGTGGGACGAGAGACCCAGTACTTC.

V is TRBV4-3 and J is TRBJ1-6; D perhaps matches TRBD1 (5 bases). Trimming stripped 3 bases from V and 5 bases from J, with 17 bases between. Looked up from germline, CDR1 is LGHNA and CDR2 is YSLEER. This CDR3 comprises 17 residues. DNA of the CDR3: TGCGCCAGCAGCCAGGCCCTCGGGGGTCTTAATAATTCACCCCTCCACTTT. Protein: CASSQALGGLNNSPLHF.

The chain couples TRBV7-2 to TRBJ2-5; D is undetermined. Germline V gene lookup returns CDR1 SGHTA and CDR2 FQGNSA. Between the trimmed V and J ends, which lost 2 bases and 10 bases, there was a span of 8 bases. This CDR3 comprises 11 residues. Here the CDR3 DNA reads TGTGCCAGCAGCTTATCGCAGGTCCAGTACTTC. Encoded protein: CASSLSQVQYF.

V is TRBV6-2 or TRBV6-3 and J is TRBJ2-3, with 11 bases identical to TRBD2. The CDR3 spans 15 residues. The V gene end was trimmed by 4 bases and the J gene end by 3 bases; junction bases not matched to a gene: 3. Germline CDR1 MNHEY, CDR2 SVGEGT. The CDR3 loop reads CASSFTSGRTDTQYF. CDR3 bases: TGTGCCAGCAGTTTTACTAGCGGGAGAACAGATACGCAGTATTTT.

This clonotype was counted many times. The V gene is TRBV13, the J gene TRBJ2-7; D possibly corresponds to TRBD1 (6 bases). V was clipped by 1 base and J by 0 bases, with 7 bases between them. CDR1 and CDR2 from the germline V gene are PRHDT and FYEKMQ (reference sequence). The length of the CDR3 is 14 residues. CDR3 residues: CASSLDRASYEQYF. Written as DNA, the CDR3 is TGTGCCAGCAGCTTAGACAGGGCCTCCTACGAGCAGTACTTC.

The J gene is TRBJ1-5, the V gene TRBV20-1; TRBD1 aligns across 11 bases. V shed 3 bases and J 2 bases; nucleotides not matched to a gene: 18. CDR3 length equals 20 residues. CDR1 is DFQATT, CDR2 SNEGSKA, per germline (reference sequence). DNA for the CDR3: TGCAGTGCTAGCAGACGTATGTTCGGGACAGGGGGAATGGGCAATCAGCCCCAGCATTTT. This encodes CSASRRMFGTGGMGNQPQHF.

This clonotype has a handful of counts. The chain has TRBV6-2 or TRBV6-3 and TRBJ2-1; D is uncertain. V gave up 5 bases and J gave up 7 bases, with 12 bases separating them. Germline CDR1 and CDR2: MNHEY and SVGEGT. The CDR3 is 13 residues long. The CDR3 loop is CASSPPGRNEQFF. Here the CDR3 DNA reads TGTGCCAGCAGTCCTCCCGGCAGAAATGAGCAGTTCTTC.

This chain connects TRBV20-1 to TRBJ2-5, with 8 bases lining up with TRBD2. CDR1 and CDR2 (germline): DFQATT, SNEGSKA (reference sequence). Trimming removed 7 bases from V and 2 bases from J; junction bases left unmatched: 6. The CDR3 is 13 residues long. The CDR3 reads CSVYSGDQETQYF. In DNA form, the CDR3 reads TGCAGTGTTTATAGCGGGGATCAAGAGACCCAGTACTTC.

The chain uses TRBV20-1 and TRBJ1-5, with 7 bases matching TRBD1. The CDR3 sequence is 12 residues long. The germline gives CDR1 DFQATT, CDR2 SNEGSKA (reference sequence). V was pared by 6 bases and J by 9 bases, with 8 bases of the junction left unmatched. This CDR3 reads CSATDRKAPQHF. As DNA, the CDR3 is TGCAGTGCAACGGACAGGAAGGCGCCCCAGCATTTT.

This clonotype was observed a handful of times. The CDR3 sequence: CSAERGEAFF. CDR3 DNA sequence: TGCAGCGCTGAGAGGGGCGAAGCTTTCTTT. The chain couples TRBV29-1 to TRBJ1-1; a possible D gene is TRBD1 (5 bases). Trimming took 7 bases from V and 8 from J, leaving 11 bases between them. The CDR3 consists of 10 residues. Per germline, CDR1 SQVTM and CDR2 ANQGSEA.

CDR3 amino acids: CASSAQGASNEKLFF. CDR3 sequence (DNA): TGTGCCAGCAGCGCCCAGGGGGCATCTAATGAAAAACTGTTTTTT. The chain uses TRBV7-9 and TRBJ1-4; 8 nucleotides line up with TRBD1. Germline CDR1 and CDR2: SEHNR and FQNEAQ (reference sequence). V shed 5 bases and J 3 bases; nucleotides not matched to a gene: 5. This CDR3 comprises 15 residues.

This clonotype was counted a few times. The chain has TRBV20-1 and TRBJ1-5, with D perhaps matching TRBD1 (6 bases). Germline CDR1 and CDR2: DFQATT and SNEGSKA (reference sequence). CDR3 length equals 15 residues. Trimming removed 2 bases at V and 5 bases at J, with 16 bases between. Here the CDR3 DNA reads TGCAGTGCTAGACCTCCGATGAGGACAGATCAGCCCCAGCATTTT. Protein: CSARPPMRTDQPQHF.

This chain uses TRBV4-1 with TRBJ2-1; 11 nucleotides align to TRBD2. The CDR3 loop spans 17 amino acids. With 4 bases clipped from V and 1 base from J, the junction kept 6 bases outside the gene matches. CDR1 and CDR2 from the germline V gene are MGHRA and YSYEKL. DNA of the CDR3: TGCGCCAGCAGCCCCGACCTAGCGGGGGGATCCTACAATGAGCAGTTCTTC. This translates into CASSPDLAGGSYNEQFF.

V is TRBV6-5 and J is TRBJ1-2, with D possibly matching TRBD1 (5 bases). CDR3 length: 14 amino acids. The V gene's germline CDR1 is MNHEY and CDR2 SVGAGI. V shed 5 bases and J shed 5 bases, with 15 bases lying between them. The CDR3 sequence is CASSPPGPKYGYTF. DNA of the CDR3: TGTGCCAGCAGTCCCCCGGGACCGAAATATGGCTACACCTTC.

Points on this clonotype: The junction shows a germline mismatch at one end, possibly a read error. The rearrangement uses TRBV5-1 and TRBJ2-1; possible D gene TRBD1, 5 bases. The CDR3 totals 16 residues. The germline V gene has CDR1 SGHRS and CDR2 YFSETQ. CDR3 protein: CTSRTPETEPYNEQFF. As DNA, the CDR3 is TGCACCAGCAGAACCCCAGAGACAGAGCCATACAATGAGCAGTTCTTC.

This clonotype was observed a few times. CDR3: CASSSSSGGFYYEQYF. DNA for the CDR3: TGTGCCAGCAGTTCGTCTAGCGGGGGATTCTATTACGAGCAGTACTTC. The chain carries TRBV6-1 and TRBJ2-7; 10 bases match TRBD2. Germline V gene data show CDR1 as MNHNS and CDR2 as SASEGT. The CDR3 is 16 amino acids. Trimming cost V 5 bases and J 4 bases; bases outside gene matches: 11.

The chain couples TRBV20-1 to TRBJ2-5; TRBD2 matches 7 bases. The CDR3 spans 15 residues. In germline, CDR1 is DFQATT, CDR2 SNEGSKA (reference sequence). With 6 bases clipped from V and 4 bases from J, the junction kept 14 bases outside the gene matches. The CDR3 nucleotides read TGCAGTGCCCACGAGGGTGCGGGAGTAGCAGAGACCCAGTACTTC. Protein: CSAHEGAGVAETQYF.

CDR3 sequence reads: CASSYPPRGSSYEQYF. The CDR3, as DNA: TGTGCCAGCAGTTACCCGCCCAGGGGATCCTCCTACGAGCAGTACTTC. The J gene is TRBJ2-4, the V gene TRBV6-2 or TRBV6-3; D is possibly TRBD1 (6 bases). The J call may be in error: the DNA end matches TRBJ2-7 better. Germline V gene lookup returns CDR1 MNHEY and CDR2 SVGEGT. CDR3 length equals 16 residues.